This T cell receptor (beta chain) came from a study of CD8 T cells in Susac syndrome. Unmatched junction bases numbered 9, after V lost 4 bases and J lost 5 bases. This CDR3 contains 16 residues. CDR1 SGHNT and CDR2 YYREEE come from the germline V gene (reference sequence). Peripheral blood CD8+ and CD4+ T cells were profiled by TCR beta sequencing. With random hexamers, reverse transcription was performed on about 0.5 to 1 ug of RNA. An immunoSEQ multiplex PCR amplified TCR beta CDR3 over 54 Vbeta and 13 Jbeta. TCRdb passed the immunoSEQ multiplex PCR reads through MiXCR, listing each CDR3 protein once. The data contain about 430,000 distinct CDR3 sequences, approximately 85% of them singletons.

The chain links TRBV5-4 to TRBJ1-6, with TRBD1 matching over 7 bases. Sequencing was performed on CD8+ T cells from PBMCs. The TCR sequence derives from a human donor with multiple sclerosis. CDR3 nucleotide sequence: TGTGCCAGCAGCGACGCCTTGCAGGGGGATAATTCACCCCTCCACTTT. Translating it yields CASSDALQGDNSPLHF.